Here is one TCR beta chain with its context. This receptor's antigen is unknown. Qualities for individual bases were not recorded, and no much larger clone is one base off. The data originate from a study of OX40 agonist ivuxolimab in advanced cancers. About the study as a whole: Ivuxolimab was a fully human IgG2 agonistic monoclonal antibody targeting the costimulatory receptor OX40 (CD134). Intravenous ivuxolimab was administered to patients every 2 weeks at six dose levels: 0.01, 0.1, 0.3, 1.5, 3 and 10 mg/kg. Among the roughly 52 dose-escalation patients, around 19 had hepatocellular carcinoma, 15 or so melanoma, 9 renal cell carcinoma and 9 head and neck cancer. In the dose-escalation cohort, more than 80% of patients were male, and the mean age was around 65 years with a range of 23 to 79. Prior anti-PD-1, anti-PD-L1 or anti-CTLA-4 therapy was permitted, and checkpoint inhibitors had been received by about two fifths of dose-escalation patients. Partial responses occurred in three dose-escalation patients: two with cutaneous melanoma and one with hepatocellular carcinoma. The purpose of peripheral TCRbeta sequencing was to test whether ivuxolimab changed TCR sequence diversity and led to clonal T-cell expansion. The paper describes the monotherapy dose-escalation part (N of about 54 patients) of the phase I trial of ivuxolimab.

To sequence the TCRbeta CDR3 region, genomic DNA was isolated from the sorted cells. The immunoSEQ Assay was used for sequencing of TCRbeta CDR3 regions. As stored in TCRdb, this immuneACCESS dataset retains in-frame rearrangements with V and J assigned. A fraction of the clones does not appear; measured against another copy, unresolved V genes explain less than half of the discrepancy, and the remainder lacks a known reason. The sample table contains 60,000 or so clones; only one count was recorded for nearly 95% of them. The ten largest clones add up to 10% to 15% of the sample. Results the study describes overall, beyond this receptor: The antigen specificity of the peripheral T cells that underwent clonal expansion was not determined. Partial responders in the 0.1-3.0 mg/kg groups had among the lowest normalized peripheral clonal expansion, especially among CD8+ T cells. At doses from 0.1 to 3.0 mg/kg, clonal expansion was seen in both CD4+ and CD8+ blood T cells between baseline and week 6. After ivuxolimab, more expanded clones were found on average in CD8+ T cells than in CD4+ T cells. Low levels of normalized T-cell clonal expansion were also seen in some nonresponding patients.

Patients with autoimmune disease history or receiving systemic immunosuppression were excluded from the trial. Peripheral blood for TCR sequencing was drawn from every dose cohort at baseline, at cycle 4 day 1 and at cycle 7 day 1. Samples came from an open-label, multicenter, first-in-human phase I dose-escalation trial of ivuxolimab. Adults with locally advanced or metastatic melanoma, renal cell carcinoma, hepatocellular carcinoma or head and neck squamous cell carcinoma were enrolled in the trial. CD4+ and CD8+ T cells were sorted separately from peripheral blood before TCR sequencing. The clonotype comes from an adult with an advanced solid tumor such as melanoma, head and neck, liver or kidney cancer. The sample here was CD4+ or CD8+ T cells sorted from blood, taken in a trial of the OX40 agonist ivuxolimab.

The sequence in DNA is TGTGCCAGCAGCCCACAGGGGGCGGGTTACAATGAGCAGTTCTTC. This encodes CASSPQGAGYNEQFF. The rearrangement combines TRBV9 with TRBJ2-1; TRBD1 fits 9 bases in the junction. The germline V gene encodes CDR1 SGDLS and CDR2 YYNGEE. Trimming removed 4 bases from V and 4 bases from J; the gene matches leave 6 bases unexplained. The CDR3 holds 15 amino acids from the cysteine to the phenylalanine. Of all the DNA, just the CDR3 is kept, 45 bases in frame from base 1.